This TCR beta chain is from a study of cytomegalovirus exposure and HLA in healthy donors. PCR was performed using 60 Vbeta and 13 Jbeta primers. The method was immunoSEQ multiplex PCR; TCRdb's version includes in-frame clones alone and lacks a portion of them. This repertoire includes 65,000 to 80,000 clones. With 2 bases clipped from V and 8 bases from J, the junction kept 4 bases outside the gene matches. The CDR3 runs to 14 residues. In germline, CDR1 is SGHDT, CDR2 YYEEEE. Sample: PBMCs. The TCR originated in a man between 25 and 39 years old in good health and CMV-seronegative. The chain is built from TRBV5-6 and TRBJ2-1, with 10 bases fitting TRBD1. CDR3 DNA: TGTGCCAGCAGCTTCGGGACAGGGGACTATGAGCAGTTCTTC. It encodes CASSFGTGDYEQFF.